This TCR beta chain was recovered during a study of blood T cell repertoires in COVID-19 (dated by TCRdb to 2018 to 2020). At the level of the whole study: The collaborator samples originated in the United States, Italy and Spain and spanned the acute and convalescent phases of COVID-19. The prospective study material was composed of cDNA or gDNA derived from T cells, B-cell-depleted T cells, or PBMCs. The dataset comprised deeply sampled blood TCRbeta repertoires from subjects exposed to, actively infected with, or recovered from COVID-19. The repertoires were made available in a free public database intended to serve as a resource for research on the immune response to SARS-CoV-2. Samples were obtained from the ongoing ImmuneRACE study (first 160 participants) and from 1,254 subjects provided by 6 global collaborators. Sample metadata almost always included a de-identified subject ID, COVID-19 status, age in years and sex. Where available, HLA class I and class II types were obtained from metadata supplied by the sample provider rather than from assay-based typing. Study-wide findings and limitations: How much clinical and demographic metadata was included differed by source and by participant, and the metadata was provided uncurated.

The CDR3 measures 14 amino acids from cysteine to phenylalanine. Just CDR3 DNA is preserved here, 42 bases in frame from base 1. The germline V gene supplies CDR1 MNHEY and CDR2 SVGAGI. Ends trimmed: V by 4 bases, J by 5 bases; bases unmatched to a gene: 7. In the prospective study, participants were about 18 to 89 years old, resided in about two dozen geographic areas of the United States, and were enrolled through a virtual design. To assign participants to cohorts, the prospective study relied on clinical history that participants themselves reported in a screening survey and a study questionnaire. For ImmuneRACE Cohort 3, a participant was defined as recovered based on two consecutive negative NP/OP PCR tests, clearance by a healthcare professional, or resolution of symptoms. In the prospective study, whole blood, serum and a nasopharyngeal or oropharyngeal swab were collected from each participant by mobile phlebotomists. Over an approximately 2-month period, participants in the prospective study had the option of providing additional blood draws and questionnaires. Before DNA extraction, blood samples from the prospective study were shipped at room temperature or frozen.

This clone was seen only a few times. The antigen this receptor binds is unknown. Base qualities are missing; no much larger clone stands one base away. TCRbeta CDR3 regions were amplified from genomic DNA using the immunoSEQ Assay, a bias-controlled multiplex PCR. Per the authors' processing: Within the assay, amplification of reference gene primers was used to estimate how many nucleated cells each sample contained. To quantify the absolute abundance of each unique TCRbeta CDR3 rearrangement, sequence reads were collapsed and filtered. Productive Simpson clonality was computed per sample as the square root of Simpson's diversity index over productive rearrangements. TCRdb took over this immuneACCESS table, retaining in-frame rearrangements with V and J assigned. Such tables are incomplete; in checked studies, under half of the missing clones stem from an unresolved V gene, and the remainder is unexplained. That table furnishes V, J and clone size, whereas the DNA furnished D and trimming. In this sample the table shows a few hundred thousand clones, around 85% of which occur a single time. The ten biggest clones cover 2.2% of the sample.

This receptor chain uses TRBV6-5 and TRBJ2-7, with TRBD1 matching 8 junction bases. The receptor comes from a man between 25 and 39 years old who had recovered from COVID-19. The source material was PBMCs or T cells enriched from blood (not recorded which). The nucleotides read TGTGCCAGCAGTTTCCGGACAGGGATTAACGAGCAGTACTTC. This yields the protein CASSFRTGINEQYF.